This TCR beta chain was observed in a study of T-cell memory formation after mild COVID-19. Findings and limits, study-wide: Clones that contracted from day 15 to 85 had balanced CD4/CD8; later expanders were CD4+ biased. Pre-infection memory carried some responding clones, suggesting that cross-reactive memory joined.

This clonotype turned up a few times. What it binds is not known. Constant-segment primers served in 5'RACE that generated TCR alpha and TCR beta cDNA libraries bearing sample barcodes and UMIs. MiXCR was run by TCRdb on the 5' RACE reads, yielding one entry per CDR3 protein. Of hundreds of thousands of distinct CDR3 sequences listed, about 22% are singletons. This CDR3 is built from 17 residues. From germline, CDR1 is SGHRS and CDR2 YFSETQ. Trimming removed 2 bases from V and 0 bases from J, with 16 bases in between. The chain has TRBV5-1 and TRBJ2-3; D uncertain. The material sequenced was PBMCs or a T cell subset sorted from them (not recorded which). This sequence was found in an adult woman who had mild COVID-19 (a few samples of this study predate the infection). Cell type and time point are not known. The CDR3 DNA reads as TGCGCCAGCAGCTTCTACCCCCATAAATCCAGCACAGATACGCAGTATTTT. This gives the protein CASSFYPHKSSTDTQYF.